The source of this TCR beta chain is a study of blood T cell repertoires in COVID-19. This table comes from immunoSEQ multiplex PCR, and its TCRdb copy is limited to in-frame clones, with some not included. The repertoire consists of almost 250,000 clones, with 65% to 90% occurring once and the leading ten covering approximately 9.6%. The CDR3 is 14 amino acids. V dropped 8 bases and J dropped 6 bases, with 19 bases sitting between them. The germline V gene encodes CDR1 SNHLY and CDR2 FYNNEI. The receptor was isolated from a woman in her forties or fifties with acute COVID-19. This sequence joins TRBV2 and TRBJ1-2, with D unclear. The specimen was PBMCs or T cells enriched from blood (not recorded which). The CDR3 coding sequence is TGTGCCAGCCGTAGGGAGAGTGGAGTGGATGGCTACACCTTC. Protein product: CASRRESGVDGYTF.